This T cell receptor beta chain was observed in a study of PD-1 blockade in mismatch repair-deficient tumors. CDR3 length equals 12 residues. CDR1 is MNHEY, CDR2 SVGAGI, per germline. The V end was cut by 8 bases, the J end by 9 bases, with 14 bases between. The method was immunoSEQ multiplex PCR; TCRdb's version includes in-frame clones alone and lacks a portion of them. Of 80,000 to 130,000 clones listed, under 90% are singletons. Mismatch repair deficiency was confirmed in all patients, by PCR or immunohistochemistry. This TCR was recovered from an adult with mismatch repair-deficient cancer. This specimen was peripheral blood, taken about eight months after starting pembrolizumab. The chain links TRBV6-5 to TRBJ2-1; D remains unclear. The CDR3 reads CASGGLVGEQFF. CDR3 in DNA: TGTGCCAGCGGCGGCCTGGTGGGTGAGCAGTTCTTC.